This T cell receptor (beta chain) was observed in a study of OX40 agonist ivuxolimab in advanced cancers. Study-level background: The costimulatory receptor OX40 (CD134) was targeted by ivuxolimab, a fully human IgG2 agonistic monoclonal antibody. Intravenous ivuxolimab was administered to patients every 2 weeks at six dose levels: 0.01, 0.1, 0.3, 1.5, 3 and 10 mg/kg. Of the roughly 54 dose-escalation patients, hepatocellular carcinoma was present in around 20, melanoma in approximately 15, renal cell carcinoma in 9 and head and neck cancer in 9. In the dose-escalation cohort, more than 80% of patients were male, and the mean age was roughly 60 years with a range of roughly 20 to 79. Prior anti-PD-1, anti-PD-L1 or anti-CTLA-4 therapy was permitted, and about 40% of dose-escalation patients had received checkpoint inhibitors. Three dose-escalation patients achieved partial responses, one with hepatocellular carcinoma and two with cutaneous melanoma. The purpose of peripheral TCRbeta sequencing was to test whether ivuxolimab changed TCR sequence diversity and led to clonal T-cell expansion. The monotherapy dose-escalation portion (N of about 50 patients) of the phase I ivuxolimab trial is reported in the paper.

Turning to this clone: Its target antigen remains unknown. A junction boundary mismatches the germline segment, possibly from a read error.

Genomic DNA was isolated from the sorted cells so that the TCRbeta CDR3 region could be sequenced. The immunoSEQ Assay was used for sequencing of TCRbeta CDR3 regions. TCRdb holds this immuneACCESS table with in-frame rearrangements only. Some clones are missing; in checked studies, unresolved V genes explain under half, and the rest has no known cause. The sample table lists roughly 42,000 clones, approximately 90% of them with a count of one. The ten largest clones take up around 15% of the sample. Sequences MGHRA (CDR1) and YSYEKL (CDR2) are obtained from the germline V gene. The CDR3 goes from the cysteine to the phenylalanine over 14 residues. Only the CDR3 part of the read is kept: 42 bases, read in frame from the first base. On the study overall, not on this receptor specifically: Low levels of normalized T-cell clonal expansion were also seen in some patients who did not respond. Partial responders in the 0.1-3.0 mg/kg groups had among the lowest normalized peripheral clonal expansion, especially among CD8+ T cells. Antigen specificity was not determined for the clonally expanded peripheral T cells. After ivuxolimab, more expanded clones were found on average in CD8+ T cells than in CD4+ T cells. At doses of 0.1 to 3.0 mg/kg, clonal expansion of both CD4+ and CD8+ T cells in blood was seen between baseline and week 6.

Patients with a history of autoimmune disease or receiving systemic immunosuppression were excluded from the trial. In every dose cohort, peripheral blood was drawn for TCR sequencing at baseline, cycle 4 day 1, and cycle 7 day 1. The samples were drawn from a first-in-human, open-label, multicenter phase I dose-escalation trial of ivuxolimab. Adults with locally advanced or metastatic melanoma, renal cell carcinoma, hepatocellular carcinoma or head and neck squamous cell carcinoma were enrolled in the trial. CD4+ and CD8+ T cells were sorted separately from peripheral blood before TCR sequencing. The chain links TRBV4-1 with TRBJ1-2; the D gene cannot be resolved reliably. The receptor was derived from an adult with an advanced solid tumor such as melanoma, head and neck, liver or kidney cancer. The sequences come from CD4+ or CD8+ T cells sorted from blood, collected in a trial of the OX40 agonist ivuxolimab. The CDR3 region has the sequence CASTQVGLKDGYTF. The sequenced DNA: TGCGCCAGCACCCAAGTGGGTCTAAAGGACGGCTACACCTTC.